The source of this TCR beta chain is a study of molecular identifiers for immune sequencing clone quantification. The CDR3 is 14 amino acids. Trimming cost V 6 bases and J 1 base; bases outside gene matches: 5. Germline V lookup: CDR1 LGHNT, CDR2 FRNRAP. This clonotype was counted a few times. Antigen unknown. Bulk libraries came from a prior protocol with listed TCR primers. TCRdb re-derived calls from the PCR reads in MiXCR, one entry per CDR3 protein. Of about 320,000 distinct CDR3 sequences listed, 24% are singletons. Notes on the study in general: Clones above 20 RNA copies contained over 97% of effector molecules and under 1% of naive molecules. Sizes of highly expanded clones could be underestimated through identical TCRs sharing a barcode.

Sorting isolated naive CD8 T cells as CD8+CD4-CCR7+CD45RA+ events. The source material was naive CD8+ T cells from blood, with Jurkat cell RNA spiked in. The subset is: FACS-sorted CD8+CD4-CCR7+CD45RA+ naive T cells. The clonotype comes from a human donor in good health. Some libraries in this study had Jurkat cell RNA spiked in. This chain connects TRBV12-5 to TRBJ2-5; 7 nucleotides agree with TRBD2. CDR3 in amino acids: CASGRERGQETQYF. CDR3 DNA: TGTGCTAGTGGCCGAGAGCGGGGCCAAGAGACCCAGTACTTC.